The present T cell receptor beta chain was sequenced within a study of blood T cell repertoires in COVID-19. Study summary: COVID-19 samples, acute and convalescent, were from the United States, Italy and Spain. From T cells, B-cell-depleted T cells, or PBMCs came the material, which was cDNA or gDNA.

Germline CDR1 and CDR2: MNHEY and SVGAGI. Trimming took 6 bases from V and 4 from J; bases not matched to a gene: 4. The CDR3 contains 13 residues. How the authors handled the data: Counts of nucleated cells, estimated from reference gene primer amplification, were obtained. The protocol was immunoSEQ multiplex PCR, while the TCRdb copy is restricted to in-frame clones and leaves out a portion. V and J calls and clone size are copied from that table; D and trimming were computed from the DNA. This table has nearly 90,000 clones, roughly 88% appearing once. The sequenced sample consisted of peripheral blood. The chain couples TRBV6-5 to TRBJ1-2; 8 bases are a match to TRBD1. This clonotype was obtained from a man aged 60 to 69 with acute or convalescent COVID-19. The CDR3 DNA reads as TGTGCCAGCAGATCAGGGGGCGCCTATGGCTACACCTTC. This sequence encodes CASRSGGAYGYTF.